The 26 T cell receptor beta chains reported below all come from one sample, sequenced in a study of glioma-infiltrating T cells after dendritic cell vaccination (dated by TCRdb to about 2016). The method was the immunoSEQ multiplex PCR assay. In its TCRdb copy, this immuneACCESS table keeps in-frame sequences only and misses some clones. Where compared with another copy, unresolved V genes explain less than half of these, and the others have no known cause. Across this sample there are around 96,000 clones, with over 60% seen only once. The top ten hold roughly 5.6% of the sample. The source material was blood, sampled before dendritic cell vaccination. The origin of the receptors is a human donor with glioblastoma.

The V and J genes are TRBV5-1 and TRBJ2-5, with 12 bases fitting TRBD2. Germline CDR1 and CDR2: SGHRS and YFSETQ. V shed 3 bases, J shed 2 bases, and the junction held 5 bases outside the gene matches. The CDR3 is made up of 16 amino acids. CDR3 residues: CASSSLAGGSQETQYF. The CDR3 nucleotides read TGCGCCAGCAGCTCACTAGCGGGGGGATCTCAAGAGACCCAGTACTTC. Complete variable domain (other parts from reference TRBV5-1 and TRBJ2-5): KAGVTQTPRYLIKTRGQQVTLSCSPISGHRSVSWYQQTPGQGLQFLFEYFSETQRNKGNFPGRFSGRQFSNSRSEMNVSTLELGDSALYLCASSSLAGGSQETQYFGPGTRLLVL.

V and J are TRBV28 and TRBJ2-7; 7 bases align to TRBD2. This CDR3 contains 16 residues. The germline V gene encodes CDR1 MDHEN and CDR2 SYDVKM. The V segment lost 1 base and the J segment 3 bases; nucleotides outside the gene matches: 9. CDR3 protein: CASSLLLGGGFYEQYF. In DNA, the CDR3 is TGTGCCAGCAGTTTATTACTTGGGGGAGGGTTCTACGAGCAGTACTTC.

The V gene is TRBV18, the J gene TRBJ2-3, with 8 positions matching TRBD2. Trimming took 2 bases from V and 2 from J; bases not matched to a gene: 18. Looked up from germline, CDR1 is KGHSH and CDR2 is LQKENI. The CDR3 runs to 20 residues. The CDR3 DNA is TGTGCCAGCTCACCAAATCGGATTGGGGCGGGAGGCCCCCTCACAGATACGCAGTATTTT. It specifies CASSPNRIGAGGPLTDTQYF.

CDR3 in amino acids: CASRSVFGTSGRVEQFF. In nucleotides, the CDR3 is TGTGCCAGCAGATCAGTATTCGGGACTAGCGGGAGAGTAGAGCAGTTCTTC. This sequence joins TRBV25-1 and TRBJ2-1; 14 bases align to TRBD2. The CDR3 spans 17 residues. The junction had 14 bases not matched to a gene; V was cut back by 6 bases and J by 10 bases. From germline, CDR1 is MGHDK and CDR2 SYGVNS.

The chain uses TRBV2 and TRBJ2-1, with TRBD2 identical over 11 bases. There are 18 residues in the CDR3. The germline gives CDR1 SNHLY, CDR2 FYNNEI. V lost 5 bases, J lost 0 bases, and 9 bases stayed unmatched. The CDR3: CASSPTSGGLSSYNEQFF. The CDR3 DNA is TGTGCCAGCAGTCCAACTAGCGGGGGCCTGAGCTCCTACAATGAGCAGTTCTTC.

By share, this clone ranks as medium-sized. V gene TRBV6-1 combines with J gene TRBJ1-5, with 7 bases fitting TRBD1. The V and J ends lost 5 bases and 6 bases, in that order; junction bases with no gene match: 7. The CDR3 spans 14 residues. Germline V gene sequence: CDR1 MNHNS, CDR2 SASEGT. CDR3 region: CASSPHRGRQPQHF. The DNA of the CDR3 is TGTGCCAGCAGTCCACACAGGGGTCGTCAGCCCCAGCATTTT.

The CDR3 here is CASSLLRQGAGGELFF. CDR3 sequence (DNA): TGCGCCAGCAGCCTTCTCCGACAGGGTGCGGGCGGGGAGCTGTTTTTT. The chain couples TRBV5-1 to TRBJ2-2, with TRBD1 matching 7 bases. Germline V gene data show CDR1 as SGHRS and CDR2 as YFSETQ. J was trimmed by 7 bases and V by 4 bases; bases with no gene match: 13. The CDR3 length is 16 residues. Full variable domain (outside the CDR3, taken from reference TRBV5-1 and TRBJ2-2): KAGVTQTPRYLIKTRGQQVTLSCSPISGHRSVSWYQQTPGQGLQFLFEYFSETQRNKGNFPGRFSGRQFSNSRSEMNVSTLELGDSALYLCASSLLRQGAGGELFFGEGSRLTVL.

In this sample, this clone turned up once. The chain couples TRBV9 to TRBJ1-3, with 10 bases fitting TRBD1. Trimming at V came to 3 bases and at J to 4 bases, leaving 7 bases not matched to a gene. Germline CDR1 is SGDLS and CDR2 is YYNGEE. This CDR3 comprises 16 residues. The CDR3 DNA reads TGTGCCAGCAGCGCGACAGGGGGCGCCTCAGGAAACACCATATATTTT. This gives the protein CASSATGGASGNTIYF.

The chain is built from TRBV6-1 and TRBJ1-4; no reliable D call. CDR1 and CDR2 (germline): MNHNS, SASEGT. CDR3 length: 14 amino acids. V was clipped by 8 bases and J by 5 bases, with 15 bases between them. The CDR3 sequence is CASSRGWQNEKLFF. The CDR3 nucleotides are TGTGCCAGCTCCAGAGGATGGCAGAATGAAAAACTGTTTTTT.

V is TRBV9 and J is TRBJ2-1; D is uncertain. CDR1 is SGDLS, CDR2 YYNGEE, per germline. The V and J ends lost 4 bases and 5 bases respectively, with 16 bases between them. The CDR3 has 15 residues. In DNA form, the CDR3 reads TGTGCCAGCAGCCCCTACGTTAATGTGGACAATGAGCAGTTCTTC. This gives the protein CASSPYVNVDNEQFF.

The CDR3: CASSHTGLTTEAFF. The DNA for the CDR3 is TGTGCCAGCAGCCACACAGGTCTTACAACTGAAGCTTTCTTT. This chain links TRBV7-3 with TRBJ1-1, with D possibly TRBD1 on 5 matching bases. There are 14 residues in the CDR3. The V gene lost 5 bases and the J gene lost 5 bases, with 15 bases spanning the gap. CDR1 and CDR2 (germline): SGHTA, FQGTGA.

The chain combines TRBV4-1 with TRBJ2-7; 8 bases agree with TRBD1. V trimming: 0 bases; J trimming: 4 bases; junction bases outside the gene matches: 17. The CDR3 sequence is 19 residues long. In germline, CDR1 is MGHRA, CDR2 YSYEKL. The CDR3 protein is CASSQDSSPFQGARYEQYF. DNA of the CDR3: TGCGCCAGCAGCCAAGATAGTTCGCCGTTCCAGGGGGCGCGGTACGAGCAGTACTTC.

The table lists this clone with many counts. One end of the junction fails to match germline, which may point to a read error. The chain has TRBV10-3 and TRBJ2-1, with 10 bases fitting TRBD2. This CDR3 comprises 15 residues. Germline-derived CDR1 and CDR2 are ENHRY and SYGVKD. The CDR3 coding sequence is TGTGCCAGCAGTCTCACTAGCGGGGCTAACAATGAGCAGTTCTTC. Its protein product is CASSLTSGANNEQFF.

The J gene is TRBJ2-7, the V gene TRBV6-1; possible D gene TRBD2, 6 bases. Trimming removed 4 bases at V and 6 bases at J, with 16 bases between. There are 14 residues in the CDR3. From germline, CDR1 is MNHNS and CDR2 SASEGT. CDR3 amino acids: CASSVRERVGEQYF. The CDR3 DNA sequence: TGTGCCAGCAGTGTCCGGGAGAGGGTGGGCGAGCAGTACTTC.

The V gene is TRBV10-1, the J gene TRBJ2-1; 7 bases align to TRBD2. The CDR3 covers 14 residues. Germline values: CDR1 WNHNN, CDR2 SYGVQD (reference sequence). J was trimmed by 15 bases and V by 2 bases; bases with no gene match: 13. In DNA, the CDR3 is TGCGCCAGCAGTGAGACTAGCGCCCAACGGGTGCCGTTCTTC. It translates to CASSETSAQRVPFF.

V usage is TRBV15 and J usage is TRBJ2-1; possibly TRBD2 for D (6 bases). Trimming left V 2 bases short and J 11 bases short, with 13 bases between. Germline V CDR1 and CDR2: LNHNV, YYDKDF (reference sequence). The CDR3 is made up of 13 amino acids. The CDR3 DNA reads TGTGCCACCAGCAGACCGGGACTTAACAAGCAGTTCTTC. This sequence encodes CATSRPGLNKQFF.

The chain recombines TRBV7-2 with TRBJ2-7, with D possibly being TRBD1 (5 bases). This CDR3 has 18 amino acids. The germline V and J ends were trimmed by 1 base and 3 bases, with 22 bases remaining between them. CDR1 and CDR2 from the germline V gene are SGHTA and FQGNSA. The CDR3 reads CASSLVVWGGDSVYEQYF. CDR3 DNA: TGTGCCAGCAGCTTAGTGGTATGGGGCGGAGATTCAGTCTACGAGCAGTACTTC. The full variable domain, with the rest looked up from reference TRBV7-2 and TRBJ2-7, is GAGVSQSPSNKVTEKGKDVELRCDPISGHTALYWYRQSLGQGLEFLIYFQGNSAPDKSGLPSDRFSAERTGGSVSTLTIQRTQQEDSAVYLCASSLVVWGGDSVYEQYFGPGTRLTVT.

The chain combines TRBV2 with TRBJ2-7; possible D gene TRBD1, 5 bases. Germline loops: CDR1 SNHLY, CDR2 FYNNEI. V was shortened by 4 bases and J by 2 bases, with 12 bases between the two germline ends. The CDR3 is made up of 14 amino acids. The CDR3 nucleotides are TGTGCCAGCAGTGTGGAAAGGGGCCCCTACGAGCAGTACTTC. Amino acids: CASSVERGPYEQYF.

A few counts support this clone. The chain carries TRBV23-1 and TRBJ2-2, with D perhaps TRBD2 (6 bases). TRBV23-1 is placed among ORFs of uncertain function. The CDR3 runs to 17 residues. The V gene lost 4 bases and the J gene lost 4 bases, with 19 bases spanning the gap. The CDR3 protein is CASSPLFRRGLTGELFF. CDR3 in DNA: TGCGCCAGCAGTCCCCTGTTTAGGCGGGGACTCACCGGGGAGCTGTTTTTT.

The V call is TRBV9, the J call TRBJ2-1, with 13 bases that match TRBD2. The CDR3 totals 17 residues. V dropped 0 bases and J dropped 4; count of bases not matched to a gene: 4. The germline CDR1 and CDR2 sequences are SGDLS and YYNGEE. The chain's CDR3 is CASSVDILAGGYNEQFF. For the CDR3, the DNA is TGTGCCAGCAGCGTAGACATACTAGCGGGGGGGTACAATGAGCAGTTCTTC.

The gene calls are TRBV6-6 and TRBJ2-3, with 10 bases that match TRBD1. The germline V gene encodes CDR1 MNHNY and CDR2 SVGAGI (reference sequence). The CDR3 loop spans 14 amino acids. V lost 7 bases and J lost 7; bases outside the gene matches: 8. DNA for the CDR3: TGTGCCAGCATACCCGGACAGGGGGGACATACGCAGTATTTT. This encodes CASIPGQGGHTQYF.

The chain is built from TRBV9 and TRBJ1-2; 10 bases line up with TRBD1. The CDR3 covers 16 residues. The J segment lost 2 bases and the V segment lost 3 bases, leaving 7 bases of the junction unmatched. Germline values: CDR1 SGDLS, CDR2 YYNGEE. CDR3 sequence (DNA): TGTGCCAGCAGCGCAAGGGACAGGGGAACCAACTATGGCTACACCTTC. Translated, it gives CASSARDRGTNYGYTF.

This chain links TRBV5-6 with TRBJ2-7, with 7 positions matching TRBD1. Germline V gives CDR1 SGHDT, CDR2 YYEEEE. V lost 0 bases to trimming and J lost 0 bases; unmatched junction nucleotides: 3. This CDR3 spans 15 amino acids. The CDR3 coding sequence is TGTGCCAGCAGCTTGGGGGACAGAGGCTCCTACGAGCAGTACTTC. This translates into CASSLGDRGSYEQYF.

This clone has only a few counts. The chain carries TRBV10-1 and TRBJ2-3; 8 bases agree with TRBD2. The junction had 12 bases not matched to a gene; V was cut back by 2 bases and J by 8 bases. Germline CDR1 is WNHNN and CDR2 is SYGVQD (reference sequence). The CDR3 length is 16 residues. This chain's CDR3 is CASSEIGREVLATQYF. The CDR3 region has the DNA TGCGCCAGCAGTGAGATAGGGCGGGAGGTACTCGCTACGCAGTATTTT.

The chain links TRBV19 to TRBJ1-3; D unresolved. CDR1 LNHDA and CDR2 SQIVND come from the germline V gene (reference sequence). The CDR3 runs 14 residues. V lost 3 bases and J lost 0, with 6 bases in between. CDR3 nucleotides: TGTGCCAGTAGTATCATGAGCTCTGGAAACACCATATATTTT. This sequence encodes CASSIMSSGNTIYF.

As for this clone: Other DNA sequences from this sample encode an identical CDR3 as well. The chain carries TRBV5-1 and TRBJ1-6; maybe TRBD1 (6 bases). The germline CDR1 and CDR2 sequences are SGHRS and YFSETQ. The CDR3 runs to 17 residues. Trimming left V 0 bases short and J 5 bases short, with 15 bases between. As DNA, the CDR3 is TGCGCCAGCAGCTTGGGGGGCTCTGGACAGAATAATTCACCCCTCCACTTT. Translation: CASSLGGSGQNNSPLHF.